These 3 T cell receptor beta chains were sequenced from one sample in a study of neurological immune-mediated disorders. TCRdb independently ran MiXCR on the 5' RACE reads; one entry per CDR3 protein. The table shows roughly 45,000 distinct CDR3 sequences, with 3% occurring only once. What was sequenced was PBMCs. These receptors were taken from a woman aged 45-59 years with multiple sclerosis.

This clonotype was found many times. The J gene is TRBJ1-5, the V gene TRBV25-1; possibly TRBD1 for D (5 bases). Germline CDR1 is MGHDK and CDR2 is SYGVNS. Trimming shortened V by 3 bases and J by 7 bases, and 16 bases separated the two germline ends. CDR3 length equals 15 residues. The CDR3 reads CASSDFGGEGQPQHF. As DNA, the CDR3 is TGTGCCAGCAGTGATTTCGGGGGGGAAGGGCAGCCCCAGCATTTT.

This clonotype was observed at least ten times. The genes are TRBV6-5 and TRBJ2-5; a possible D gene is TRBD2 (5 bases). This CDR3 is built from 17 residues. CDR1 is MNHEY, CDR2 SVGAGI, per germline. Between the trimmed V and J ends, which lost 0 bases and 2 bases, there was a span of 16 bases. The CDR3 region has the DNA TGTGCCAGCAGTTACTCCGAGGGCGGCACCCGTCAAGAGACCCAGTACTTC. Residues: CASSYSEGGTRQETQYF.

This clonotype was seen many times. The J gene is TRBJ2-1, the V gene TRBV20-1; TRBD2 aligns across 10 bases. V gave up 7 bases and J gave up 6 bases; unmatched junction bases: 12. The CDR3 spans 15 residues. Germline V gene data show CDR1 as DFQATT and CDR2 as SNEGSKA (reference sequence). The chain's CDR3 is CSVEQLAGWGNEQFF. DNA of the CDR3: TGCAGTGTGGAGCAACTAGCGGGATGGGGCAATGAGCAGTTCTTC.